What follows are 21 T cell receptor beta chains derived from one specimen sequenced in a study of tumor and adjacent non-tumor tissue in lung cancer. RNA was extracted from bulk tissue without any cell sorting. More than 3 cm separated this lung sample from the edge of the tumor. TCRbeta libraries were built with three rounds of nested PCR, modified from ARM-PCR. Using its own MiXCR run on the multiplex PCR reads, TCRdb lists one record per CDR3 protein. Altogether about 110,000 distinct CDR3 sequences are present, 50% to 70% being singletons, with the ten largest covering around a fifth. The sequenced sample was distant non-tumor lung tissue. Every receptor here comes from a man aged 55 to 70 with non-small cell lung cancer.

This clonotype was observed at least ten times. This chain connects TRBV12-3 or TRBV12-4 to TRBJ1-1; 9 nucleotides agree with TRBD1. J gave up 6 bases and V 5 bases, and 13 bases lay outside the gene matches. This CDR3 is 16 amino acids long. The CDR3 region has the DNA TGTGCCAGCAGTCCGGGGGACAGGGTATCATTCGCTGAAGCTTTCTTT. This codes for CASSPGDRVSFAEAFF.

The chain carries TRBV12-3 or TRBV12-4 and TRBJ1-2; TRBD1 aligns across 7 bases. Trimming took 0 bases from V and 4 from J; bases not matched to a gene: 2. The CDR3 totals 14 residues. CDR3 bases: TGTGCCAGCAGTTTAGCTTGGGACAGCTATGGCTACACCTTC. Amino acids: CASSLAWDSYGYTF.

V usage is TRBV12-3 or TRBV12-4 and J usage is TRBJ1-1; D remains unclear. CDR3 length equals 13 residues. V lost 2 bases to trimming and J lost 2 bases, with 6 bases between them. This CDR3 reads CASSLRDNTEAFF. The CDR3 nucleotides are TGTGCCAGCAGTTTACGGGATAACACTGAAGCTTTCTTT.

As concerns this clonotype: A much larger clone lies one base from this, so it may be a read error. This CDR3 is missing its conserved last phenylalanine or tryptophan, likely due to a read error. This rearrangement joins TRBV11-1 to TRBJ2-1, with D possibly matching TRBD1 (7 bases). V lost 8 bases to trimming and J lost 2 bases, with 16 bases between them. The germline V gene has CDR1 SGHAT and CDR2 FQDESV (reference sequence). This CDR3 has 15 residues. CDR3 nucleotide sequence: TGTGCCAGCGGCCTGGGGGGACAGACCTACAATGAGCAGTTCTTA. Its protein is CASGLGGQTYNEQFL.

Concerning this clonotype itself: The junction differs from germline at one of its ends, possibly a read error. The chain combines TRBV20-1 with TRBJ2-1, with 10 bases lining up with TRBD2. Germline-derived CDR1 and CDR2 are DFQATT and SNEGSKA (reference sequence). This CDR3 is 15 amino acids long. Here the CDR3 DNA reads TGCAGTGCCCTCCCGACCAGCGGGGGGGGTGGTGAGGAGTTCTTC. Amino acids: CSALPTSGGGGEEFF.

A word on this clonotype: The CDR3 does not end in the conserved phenylalanine or tryptophan, so this is likely a read error. The DNA is omitted, as the CDR3 cannot be located on it reliably, and the CDR3 follows TCRdb's listing. This chain uses TRBV29-1 with TRBJ2-2. Both ends counted, the CDR3 spans 13 residues. Per germline, CDR1 SQVTM and CDR2 ANQGSEA. CDR3 amino acids: CSVDFGTAGELFL.

In this sample, this clonotype turned up a few times. This chain joins TRBV19 and TRBJ1-2, with no clear D. From germline, CDR1 is LNHDA and CDR2 SQIVND (reference sequence). The CDR3 runs 14 residues. V lost 4 bases, J lost 5 bases, and 14 bases lay in between. The CDR3 sequence: CASSTQWQPYGYTF. The DNA for the CDR3 is TGTGCCAGTAGTACCCAGTGGCAGCCGTATGGCTACACCTTC.

There are a few counts of this clonotype. The chain is built from TRBV10-3 and TRBJ1-1; possible D gene TRBD1, 5 bases. CDR1 is ENHRY and CDR2 is SYGVKD in the germline V gene. V was shortened by 10 bases and J by 4 bases, with 16 bases between the two germline ends. The CDR3 covers 13 residues. The CDR3 region is CATKTVSGTEAFF. The DNA for the CDR3 is TGTGCCACCAAGACAGTGTCTGGCACTGAAGCTTTCTTT.

Remarks on this clonotype: A read error is possible here, since a much larger clone lies one base away. The CDR3 spells CSARQGRRDTEAFF. The CDR3 DNA sequence: TGCAGTGCAAGACAGGGGAGGCGTGACACTGAAGCTTTCTTT. The chain recombines TRBV20-1 with TRBJ1-1, with 8 bases aligning to TRBD1. The junction had 9 bases not matched to a gene; V was cut back by 6 bases and J by 3 bases. CDR3 size: 14 residues. The germline CDR1 and CDR2 sequences are DFQATT and SNEGSKA (reference sequence).

A remark on this clonotype: A junction end diverges from the germline sequence, so it may reflect a read error. The chain combines TRBV6-1 with TRBJ1-2; D remains unclear. This CDR3 is 14 amino acids long. Germline assignment: CDR1 MNHNS and CDR2 SASEGT. CDR3 bases: TGTGCCAGCAGTACCCTCAACGGCCTTGGAGGCTGCACCTTC. Translating gives CASSTLNGLGGCTF.

In regard to this clonotype: A much larger clone sits a single nucleotide away, making a read error possible. The chain joins TRBV6-2 or TRBV6-3 to TRBJ2-7; possible D gene TRBD2, 6 bases. Germline V gene sequence: CDR1 MNHEY, CDR2 SVGEGT. This CDR3 region has 13 residues. The CDR3 DNA reads as TGTGCCAGCAGTAGGGGACTTCTATACGGGCAGTACTTC. Amino acids: CASSRGLLYGQYF.

This clonotype showed up many times. The rearrangement links TRBV6-1 to TRBJ1-1; the D is unclear. This CDR3 contains 13 residues. Trimming removed 5 bases from V and 2 bases from J, with 9 bases in between. Germline assignment: CDR1 MNHNS and CDR2 SASEGT. The CDR3 DNA follows: TGTGCCAGCAGTAGAGTAATAAACACTGAAGCTTTCTTT. As protein: CASSRVINTEAFF.

The chain uses TRBV4-2 and TRBJ1-2; unclear D gene. Germline CDR1 reads LGHNA; CDR2 reads YNFKEQ. The CDR3 totals 15 residues. V gave up 9 bases and J gave up 7 bases, with 24 bases separating them. As DNA, the CDR3 is TGTGCCAGTACCCAATCCTATGAGACTTGGGGTGGCTACACCTTC. Translating it yields CASTQSYETWGGYTF.

Of note for this clonotype: One end of the junction fails to match germline, which may point to a read error. The rearrangement uses TRBV29-1 and TRBJ2-1; TRBD2 matches 9 bases. This CDR3 contains 13 residues. Germline values: CDR1 SQVTM, CDR2 ANQGSEA. The CDR3 loop is CSVPGTSPDEQFF. The CDR3, as DNA: TGCAGCGTCCCCGGGACTAGCCCCGATGAACAGTTCTTC.

The rearrangement joins TRBV11-2 to TRBJ2-5; possibly TRBD2 for D (6 bases). Trimming removed 5 bases from V and 5 bases from J, with 21 bases in between. CDR1 and CDR2 from the germline V gene are SGHAT and FQNNGV. This CDR3 is built from 16 residues. As DNA, the CDR3 is TGTGCCAGCAGCCCCCGCACTGGCGGGGTGAGGGAGACCCAGTACTTC. This translates into CASSPRTGGVRETQYF. The full variable domain, completed using reference TRBV11-2 and TRBJ2-5, is EAGVAQSPRYKIIEKRQSVAFWCNPISGHATLYWYQQILGQGPKLLIQFQNNGVVDDSQLPKDRFSAERLKGVDSTLKIQPAKLEDSAVYLCASSPRTGGVRETQYFGPGTRLLVL.

This clonotype has just a few counts. A much bigger clone sits one base away, suggesting this may be a read error. This chain uses TRBV12-3 or TRBV12-4 with TRBJ2-2; D is ambiguous. The CDR3 contains 12 residues. The CDR3 bases are TGTGCCAACAGTCGGCCGACCGGGGAGCTGTTTTTT. It encodes CANSRPTGELFF.

This clonotype was recorded many times. The chain employs TRBV5-6 and TRBJ2-5; TRBD2 might be the D (6 bases). CDR1 SGHDT and CDR2 YYEEEE come from the germline V gene. V lost 3 bases and J lost 4, with 16 bases in between. CDR3 length: 15 amino acids. The CDR3 DNA sequence: TGTGCCAGCAGCTCCCCAGAGGAGGGAATAGAGACCCAGTACTTC. Its translation is CASSSPEEGIETQYF.

Concerning this clonotype itself: The junction departs from the called germline gene at one end, perhaps through a read error. The chain carries TRBV20-1 and TRBJ1-6, with D maybe TRBD1 (6 bases). Germline CDR1 is DFQATT and CDR2 is SNEGSKA (reference sequence). CDR3 length: 14 amino acids. CDR3 sequence (DNA): TGCAGTGCTTGGGCAGGGGACTATAATTCACCACTCCACTTT. The encoded protein is CSAWAGDYNSPLHF.

This clonotype occurred a few times. The chain is built from TRBV5-6 and TRBJ2-3; no clear D. With 2 bases removed from V and 2 bases from J, the gap between germline ends came to 12 bases. CDR1 and CDR2 (germline): SGHDT, YYEEEE. The CDR3 sequence is 15 residues long. CDR3 DNA: TGTGCCAGCAGCTTTGCAGGTTCTATCACAGATACGCAGTATTTT. It encodes CASSFAGSITDTQYF.

This clonotype was counted ten times or more. This chain uses TRBV5-6 with TRBJ1-6; maybe TRBD1 (5 bases). This CDR3 has 14 residues. Germline V gene sequence: CDR1 SGHDT, CDR2 YYEEEE. Between the trimmed V and J ends, which lost 6 bases and 9 bases, there was a span of 16 bases. The CDR3 here is CASTSGDRGSPLHF. The CDR3 DNA sequence: TGTGCCAGCACCTCCGGGGATAGGGGTTCACCCCTCCACTTT.

By sample fraction, this clonotype is medium-sized. The V call is TRBV11-1, the J call TRBJ2-3; 9 positions agree with TRBD1. Germline assignment: CDR1 SGHAT and CDR2 FQDESV (reference sequence). The V segment lost 5 bases and the J segment 2 bases; nucleotides outside the gene matches: 8. The CDR3 has 16 amino acids. The CDR3 DNA reads as TGTGCCAGCAGCCCAGGACAGGGGACTAACACAGATACGCAGTATTTT. Protein: CASSPGQGTNTDTQYF.